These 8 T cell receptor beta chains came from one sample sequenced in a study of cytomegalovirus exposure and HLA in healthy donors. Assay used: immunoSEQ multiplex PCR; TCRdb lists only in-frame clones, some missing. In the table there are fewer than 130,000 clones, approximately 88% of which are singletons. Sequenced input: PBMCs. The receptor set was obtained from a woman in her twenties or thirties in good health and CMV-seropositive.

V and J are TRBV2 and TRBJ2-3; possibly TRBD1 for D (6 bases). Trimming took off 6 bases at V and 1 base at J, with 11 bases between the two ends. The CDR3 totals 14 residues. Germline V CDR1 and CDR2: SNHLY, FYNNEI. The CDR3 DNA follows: TGTGCCAGCAGCTTTAGACAGGGCACAGATACGCAGTATTTT. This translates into CASSFRQGTDTQYF.

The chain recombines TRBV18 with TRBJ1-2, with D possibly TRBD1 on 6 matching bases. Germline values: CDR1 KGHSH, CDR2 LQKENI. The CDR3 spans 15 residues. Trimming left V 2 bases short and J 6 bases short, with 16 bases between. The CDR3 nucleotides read TGTGCCAGCTCACCAAAGGAGTCAGGGGTGGATGGCTACACCTTC. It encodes CASSPKESGVDGYTF.

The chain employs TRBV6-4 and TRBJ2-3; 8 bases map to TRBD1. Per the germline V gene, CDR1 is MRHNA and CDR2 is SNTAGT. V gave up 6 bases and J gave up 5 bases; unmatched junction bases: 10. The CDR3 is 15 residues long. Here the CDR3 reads CASSKDRETGDTQYF. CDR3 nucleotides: TGTGCCAGCAGCAAGGACAGGGAAACAGGAGATACGCAGTATTTT.

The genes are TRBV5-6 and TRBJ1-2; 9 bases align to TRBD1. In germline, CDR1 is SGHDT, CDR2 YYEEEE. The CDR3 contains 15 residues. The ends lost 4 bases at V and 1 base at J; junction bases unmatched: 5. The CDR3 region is CASSPGTGINYGYTF. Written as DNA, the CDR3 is TGTGCCAGCAGCCCCGGGACAGGGATTAACTATGGCTACACCTTC.

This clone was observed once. CDR3 coding DNA: TGCAGCGTGAAAATACATCTGAACACTGAAGCTTTCTTT. This sequence encodes CSVKIHLNTEAFF. The chain carries TRBV29-1 and TRBJ1-1; D gene ambiguous. Germline V gives CDR1 SQVTM, CDR2 ANQGSEA. This CDR3 is 13 amino acids long. The ends were cut back, 6 bases at V and 0 bases at J, with 11 bases in the middle.

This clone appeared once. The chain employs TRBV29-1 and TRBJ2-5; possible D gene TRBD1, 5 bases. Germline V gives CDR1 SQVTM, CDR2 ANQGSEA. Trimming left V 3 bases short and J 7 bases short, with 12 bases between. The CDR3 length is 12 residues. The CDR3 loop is CSVEPGPGTQYF. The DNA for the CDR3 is TGCAGCGTTGAGCCAGGGCCGGGGACCCAGTACTTC.

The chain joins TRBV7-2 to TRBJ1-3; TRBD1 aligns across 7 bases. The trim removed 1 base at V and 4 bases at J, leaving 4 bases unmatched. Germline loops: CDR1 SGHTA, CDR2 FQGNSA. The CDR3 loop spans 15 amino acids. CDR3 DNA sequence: TGTGCCAGCAGCTTAGACAGGGGCCCCGGAAACACCATATATTTT. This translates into CASSLDRGPGNTIYF.

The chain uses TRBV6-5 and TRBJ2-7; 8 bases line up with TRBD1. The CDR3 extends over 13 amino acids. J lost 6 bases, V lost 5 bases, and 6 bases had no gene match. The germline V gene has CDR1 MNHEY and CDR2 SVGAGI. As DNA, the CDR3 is TGTGCCAGCAGTGATGGGACAGGCGGCGAGCAGTACTTC. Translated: CASSDGTGGEQYF.